The 13 T cell receptor beta chains below come from one sample, sequenced in a study of cytomegalovirus exposure and HLA in healthy donors. With 60 Vbeta and 13 Jbeta primers, the PCR was carried out. Sequencing used immunoSEQ multiplex PCR; TCRdb keeps in-frame clones, though not all of them. The sample has some 180,000 clones; about 80% are singletons. Material: PBMCs. These receptors all come from a woman in her thirties in good health and CMV-seronegative.

This chain joins TRBV6-6 and TRBJ2-1, with 7 bases lining up with TRBD1. The CDR3 has 15 amino acids. Losses at the gene ends were 6 bases for V and 2 bases for J; bases not matched to a gene: 7. Per the germline V gene, CDR1 is MNHNY and CDR2 is SVGAGI (reference sequence). CDR3 nucleotides: TGTGCCAGCAGCCCATCAGGACAGGCCTACAATGAGCAGTTCTTC. Translating it yields CASSPSGQAYNEQFF.

V and J are TRBV6-5 and TRBJ1-6; D not resolved. With 6 bases removed from V and 9 bases from J, the gap between germline ends came to 12 bases. Per germline, CDR1 MNHEY and CDR2 SVGAGI. This CDR3 has 13 residues. The CDR3: CASSPVHGSPLHF. The CDR3, as DNA: TGTGCCAGCAGCCCCGTTCACGGTTCACCCCTCCACTTT.

This chain uses TRBV14 with TRBJ1-1; TRBD1 aligns across 11 bases. The trim removed 2 bases at V and 4 bases at J, leaving 3 bases unmatched. The CDR3 totals 15 residues. Germline lookup yields CDR1 SGHDN and CDR2 FVKESK. CDR3: CASSQRTGGFTEAFF. In DNA form, the CDR3 reads TGTGCCAGCAGCCAACGGACAGGGGGCTTCACTGAAGCTTTCTTT.

A few counts support this clone. The chain combines TRBV5-1 with TRBJ1-2; TRBD1 matches 7 bases. The germline V gene encodes CDR1 SGHRS and CDR2 YFSETQ. CDR3 length: 14 residues. J gave up 5 bases and V 2 bases, and 6 bases lay outside the gene matches. This CDR3 is CASSLSGQEYGYTF. The CDR3 DNA is TGCGCCAGCAGCTTATCAGGACAGGAGTATGGCTACACCTTC.

Only a few counts were recorded for this clone. This chain uses TRBV20-1 with TRBJ1-4; no reliable D call. This CDR3 region has 10 residues. CDR1 DFQATT and CDR2 SNEGSKA come from the germline V gene (reference sequence). Trimming removed 5 bases from V and 4 bases from J, with 2 bases in between. This CDR3 is CSAHNEKLFF. CDR3 in DNA: TGCAGTGCTCATAATGAAAAACTGTTTTTT.

The chain couples TRBV30 to TRBJ1-5, with TRBD1 identical over 7 bases. The CDR3 contains 15 residues. With 5 bases clipped from V and 6 bases from J, the junction kept 13 bases outside the gene matches. Germline CDR1 and CDR2: GTSNPN and SVGIG (reference sequence). CDR3 loop: CAWSLDREGSQPQHF. CDR3 DNA sequence: TGTGCCTGGTCCCTCGACAGGGAAGGGAGTCAGCCCCAGCATTTT.

V usage is TRBV6-5 and J usage is TRBJ1-2; 7 bases map to TRBD1. V trimming: 5 bases; J trimming: 5 bases; junction bases outside the gene matches: 5. Germline values: CDR1 MNHEY, CDR2 SVGAGI. The CDR3 loop spans 13 amino acids. Here the CDR3 reads CASSPGQVYGYTF. CDR3 nucleotide sequence: TGTGCCAGCAGTCCCGGACAGGTATATGGCTACACCTTC.

V gene TRBV5-6 combines with J gene TRBJ2-3; D unclear. CDR3 size: 12 residues. Germline V gene data show CDR1 as SGHDT and CDR2 as YYEEEE. Trimming pared 0 bases from V and 8 bases from J, leaving 7 bases between. The CDR3 sequence: CASSLAIGTQYF. Written as DNA, the CDR3 is TGTGCCAGCAGCTTGGCTATCGGTACGCAGTATTTT.

This clone was seen only once. The gene calls are TRBV19 and TRBJ1-2; 7 bases align to TRBD1. The CDR3 totals 12 residues. The V gene's germline CDR1 is LNHDA and CDR2 SQIVND (reference sequence). With 5 bases clipped from V and 7 bases from J, the junction kept 4 bases outside the gene matches. In nucleotides, the CDR3 is TGTGCCAGTAGTGACAGGGCAGGTGGCTACACCTTC. This codes for CASSDRAGGYTF.

The sample holds one count of this clone. J is TRBJ2-5 and V is TRBV5-1; TRBD2 matches 7 bases. The CDR3 extends over 14 amino acids. Germline V gene sequence: CDR1 SGHRS, CDR2 YFSETQ. With 3 bases clipped from V and 3 bases from J, the junction kept 5 bases outside the gene matches. For the CDR3, the DNA is TGCGCCAGCAGCTCGGGTGGGGGGGAAGAGACCCAGTACTTC. Protein product: CASSSGGGEETQYF.

The chain has TRBV19 and TRBJ1-5, with TRBD1 as a possible D gene (6 bases). Trimming took 4 bases from V and 1 from J, leaving 14 bases between them. Germline V gene data show CDR1 as LNHDA and CDR2 as SQIVND (reference sequence). The CDR3 loop spans 16 amino acids. Here the CDR3 reads CASSTLTGTSNQPQHF. The CDR3 DNA reads TGTGCCAGTAGTACGTTAACAGGGACGAGCAATCAGCCCCAGCATTTT. Supplemented by reference TRBV19 and TRBJ1-5, the full variable domain reads DGGITQSPKYLFRKEGQNVTLSCEQNLNHDAMYWYRQDPGQGLRLIYYSQIVNDFQKGDIAEGYSVSREKKESFPLTVTSAQKNPTAFYLCASSTLTGTSNQPQHFGDGTRLSIL.

The rearrangement uses TRBV5-1 and TRBJ2-3; 7 nucleotides match TRBD1. The CDR3 runs to 17 residues. CDR1 is SGHRS and CDR2 is YFSETQ in the germline V gene. The junction had 11 bases not matched to a gene; V was cut back by 1 base and J by 3 bases. The chain's CDR3 is CASSLKWRQGTTDTQYF. The CDR3 nucleotides read TGCGCCAGCAGCTTGAAGTGGCGACAGGGAACAACAGATACGCAGTATTTT.

This chain uses TRBV30 with TRBJ1-2; no reliable D call. This CDR3 has 16 residues. V was pared by 0 bases and J by 0 bases, with 14 bases between. Germline assignment: CDR1 GTSNPN and CDR2 SVGIG (reference sequence). The CDR3 here is CAWSVGLIPSNYGYTF. The CDR3 nucleotides read TGTGCCTGGAGTGTAGGACTGATCCCGTCTAACTATGGCTACACCTTC.